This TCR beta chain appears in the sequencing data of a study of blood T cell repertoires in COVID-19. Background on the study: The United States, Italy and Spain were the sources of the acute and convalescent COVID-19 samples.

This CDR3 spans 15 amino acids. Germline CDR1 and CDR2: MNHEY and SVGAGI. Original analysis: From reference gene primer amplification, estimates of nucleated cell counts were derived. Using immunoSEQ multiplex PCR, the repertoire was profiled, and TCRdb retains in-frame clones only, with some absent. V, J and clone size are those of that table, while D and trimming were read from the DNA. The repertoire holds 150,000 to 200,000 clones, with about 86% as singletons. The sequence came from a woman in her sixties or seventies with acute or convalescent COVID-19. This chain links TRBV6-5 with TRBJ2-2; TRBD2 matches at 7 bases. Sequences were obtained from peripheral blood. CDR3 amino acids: CATASRLGGYGELFF. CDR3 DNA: TGTGCAACAGCATCCCGGTTGGGAGGGTACGGGGAGCTGTTTTTT.